The 17 T cell receptor beta chains below come from one sample, sequenced in a study of radiotherapy plus CTLA-4 blockade in lung cancer. Here immunoSEQ multiplex PCR was the method, and the copy in TCRdb shows in-frame clones only, minus some. The repertoire holds 81,000 or so clones, with more than 85% as singletons. The material sequenced was peripheral blood, taken from a patient treated with radiotherapy plus ipilimumab. The receptors shown here come from a human donor with non-small cell lung cancer who had stable disease on radiotherapy plus ipilimumab.

The chain joins TRBV7-8 to TRBJ1-3, with 7 bases lining up with TRBD1. CDR1 and CDR2 (germline): SGHVS, FQNEAQ. V was pared by 5 bases and J by 4 bases, with 8 bases of the junction left unmatched. The CDR3 consists of 15 residues. As DNA, the CDR3 is TGTGCCAGCAGCCAAATTCCGGGACAGGGAAACACCATATATTTT. Amino acids: CASSQIPGQGNTIYF.

The V gene is TRBV7-2, the J gene TRBJ2-7, with D perhaps matching TRBD1 or TRBD2 (5 bases each). This CDR3 region has 16 residues. Germline V CDR1 and CDR2: SGHTA, FQGNSA. Trimming cost V 0 bases and J 7 bases, with 19 bases left between them. The CDR3 DNA reads TGTGCCAGCAGCTTAGCGGGTGGGGGAAGGGGTCGGGAGCAGTACTTC. The encoded protein is CASSLAGGGRGREQYF.

This clone was seen a handful of times. J is TRBJ2-1 and V is TRBV19, with 9 bases identical to TRBD2. CDR1 and CDR2 (germline): LNHDA, SQIVND (reference sequence). V was pared by 10 bases and J by 3 bases, with 7 bases of the junction left unmatched. The CDR3 is 14 residues long. CDR3 coding DNA: TGTGCCACCAAAGCGGGGGGACTCTACAATGAGCAGTTCTTC. Translating it yields CATKAGGLYNEQFF. The whole variable domain, remainder taken from reference TRBV19 and TRBJ2-1, is DGGITQSPKYLFRKEGQNVTLSCEQNLNHDAMYWYRQDPGQGLRLIYYSQIVNDFQKGDIAEGYSVSREKKESFPLTVTSAQKNPTAFYLCATKAGGLYNEQFFGPGTRLTVL.

V gene TRBV19 combines with J gene TRBJ2-3, with D uncertain. Germline CDR1 is LNHDA and CDR2 is SQIVND (reference sequence). The CDR3 is 13 amino acids. Trimming took 6 bases from V and 2 from J, leaving 9 bases between them. The CDR3 bases are TGTGCCAGTAGCCTCGGCGCCACAGATACGCAGTATTTT. Translated: CASSLGATDTQYF.

This chain uses TRBV11-2 with TRBJ1-6; no reliable D call. V lost 0 bases, J lost 7 bases, and 10 bases lay in between. CDR1 is SGHAT, CDR2 FQNNGV, per germline. The CDR3 contains 15 residues. CDR3 nucleotide sequence: TGTGCCAGCAGCTTAGAGCACAGCATGAATTCACCCCTCCACTTT. Translation: CASSLEHSMNSPLHF.

The rearrangement links TRBV5-1 to TRBJ2-4; a weak D match, TRBD2 (6 bases). The germline CDR1 and CDR2 sequences are SGHRS and YFSETQ. V dropped 7 bases and J dropped 0 bases, with 29 bases sitting between them. CDR3 size: 20 residues. In nucleotides, the CDR3 is TGCGCCAGCGAGTTCCCTTCTAGTGGAGTGGGGACTCTAGCCAAAAACATTCAGTACTTC. Encoded protein: CASEFPSSGVGTLAKNIQYF.

The CDR3 DNA is TGTGCCAGCAGTGAAAGGACCGGTAACGGGGAGCTGTTTTTT. Amino acids: CASSERTGNGELFF. The V call is TRBV6-4, the J call TRBJ2-2; D unclear. The CDR3 has 14 amino acids. With 3 bases removed from V and 7 bases from J, the gap between germline ends came to 12 bases. The germline CDR1 and CDR2 sequences are MRHNA and SNTAGT.

The V call is TRBV30, the J call TRBJ1-6, with D tentatively TRBD1 (5 bases). The CDR3 spans 13 residues. CDR1 is GTSNPN and CDR2 is SVGIG in the germline V gene (reference sequence). V shed 4 bases and J shed 7 bases, with 11 bases lying between them. In DNA, the CDR3 is TGTGCCTGGACCCGGCAGGGCAATTCACCCCTCCACTTT. Translation: CAWTRQGNSPLHF.

The chain uses TRBV7-3 and TRBJ2-1; 10 bases align to TRBD1. From germline, CDR1 is SGHTA and CDR2 FQGTGA. V dropped 5 bases and J dropped 8; count of bases not matched to a gene: 9. This CDR3 is built from 15 residues. The CDR3 loop is CASSAQGQGTHEQFF. CDR3 in DNA: TGTGCCAGCAGCGCTCAGGGACAGGGGACCCATGAGCAGTTCTTC.

This chain uses TRBV5-1 with TRBJ2-1, with 10 bases identical to TRBD1. With 3 bases clipped from V and 1 base from J, the junction kept 10 bases outside the gene matches. The germline V gene encodes CDR1 SGHRS and CDR2 YFSETQ. CDR3 length: 18 amino acids. The CDR3 nucleotides read TGCGCCAGCAGCTACGACGCTAGACAGGGGGCATCCTACAATGAGCAGTTCTTC. Its translation: CASSYDARQGASYNEQFF.

The rearrangement links TRBV5-6 to TRBJ2-6; maybe TRBD2 (5 bases). Trimming removed 4 bases at V and 1 base at J, with 15 bases between. This CDR3 spans 17 amino acids. From germline, CDR1 is SGHDT and CDR2 YYEEEE. CDR3 nucleotide sequence: TGTGCCAGCAGCGCCGGGATTCCGGGATCTGGGGCCAACGTCCTGACTTTC. Translating gives CASSAGIPGSGANVLTF.

The rearrangement uses TRBV11-2 and TRBJ1-6; D not resolved. The CDR3 has 13 amino acids. The V gene's germline CDR1 is SGHAT and CDR2 FQNNGV. V gave up 5 bases and J gave up 8 bases, with 10 bases separating them. The CDR3 coding sequence is TGTGCCAGCAGCCCAGCTGGTTATTCACCCCTCCACTTT. It translates to CASSPAGYSPLHF.

V and J are TRBV2 and TRBJ1-4; 8 bases line up with TRBD1. Germline lookup yields CDR1 SNHLY and CDR2 FYNNEI. The CDR3 contains 13 residues. Trimming at V came to 5 bases and at J to 7 bases, leaving 3 bases not matched to a gene. Here the CDR3 DNA reads TGTGCCAGCAGTCGTGACAGGGGTGAAAAACTGTTTTTT. This translates into CASSRDRGEKLFF. The full variable domain, with the rest looked up from reference TRBV2 and TRBJ1-4, is EPEVTQTPSHQVTQMGQEVILRCVPISNHLYFYWYRQILGQKVEFLVSFYNNEISEKSEIFDDQFSVERPDGSNFTLKIRSTKLEDSAMYFCASSRDRGEKLFFGSGTQLSVL.

The chain uses TRBV2 and TRBJ1-5; 8 positions match TRBD1. The CDR3 sequence is 15 residues long. Germline CDR1 and CDR2: SNHLY and FYNNEI. Trimming removed 4 bases from V and 3 bases from J; junction bases left unmatched: 5. CDR3 protein: CASSGNRGDNQPQHF. The CDR3 nucleotides are TGTGCCAGCAGTGGGAACAGGGGGGACAATCAGCCCCAGCATTTT.

CDR3 loop: CASSAPGATSAYEQYF. The CDR3 bases are TGTGCCAGCAGCGCACCTGGGGCCACTTCCGCTTACGAGCAGTACTTC. The V and J genes are TRBV2 and TRBJ2-7, with D possibly matching TRBD1 (5 bases). From germline, CDR1 is SNHLY and CDR2 FYNNEI. This CDR3 region has 16 residues. Trimming removed 6 bases from V and 4 bases from J, with 22 bases in between.

This clone was detected a few times. The chain carries TRBV28 and TRBJ2-2, with 9 bases lining up with TRBD2. The V gene end was trimmed by 3 bases and the J gene end by 8 bases; junction bases not matched to a gene: 7. Looked up from germline, CDR1 is MDHEN and CDR2 is SYDVKM. The CDR3 has 15 residues. CDR3 coding DNA: TGTGCCAGCAGTTTCGAGGCTAGCGGGATGGGGGAGCTGTTTTTT. Protein sequence: CASSFEASGMGELFF.

The V gene is TRBV29-1, the J gene TRBJ1-1; TRBD1 matches at 8 bases. The ends lost 7 bases at V and 1 base at J; junction bases unmatched: 5. CDR1 is SQVTM, CDR2 ANQGSEA, per germline. This CDR3 comprises 13 residues. DNA of the CDR3: TGCAGCGGGGGACAGGCGCCGAACACTGAAGCTTTCTTT. Encoded protein: CSGGQAPNTEAFF.